This TCR beta chain was identified during a study of T cell repertoires in cytomegalovirus infection. Looking at the study overall: In public TCR beta signatures, there were indications of both CMV infection and matching HLA type. Study-level results: HLA-C-restricted CMV clonotypes gave the most frequent clonotype in two of eight donors. Cumulative frequency of public TCR beta families picked out carriers of CMV plus the relevant HLA.

TCRdb used MiXCR to reprocess the reads, holding one entry per CDR3 protein. The sample has around 100,000 distinct CDR3 sequences; more than 15% are singletons. Germline CDR1 is SNHLY and CDR2 is FYNNEI. J lost 2 bases, V lost 1 base, and 4 bases had no gene match. This CDR3 spans 15 amino acids. This clonotype was found a few times. No antigen is known for it. The TCR originated in a human donor in good health (CMV status not recorded). Some clones in this sample may be carry-over from other donors' samples. Sequencing was done on a sample of PBMCs. This chain connects TRBV2 to TRBJ2-5; 7 bases fit TRBD2. The CDR3 loop reads CASSEGRGVQETQYF. CDR3 bases: TGTGCCAGCAGTGAAGGACGGGGGGTACAAGAGACCCAGTACTTC.